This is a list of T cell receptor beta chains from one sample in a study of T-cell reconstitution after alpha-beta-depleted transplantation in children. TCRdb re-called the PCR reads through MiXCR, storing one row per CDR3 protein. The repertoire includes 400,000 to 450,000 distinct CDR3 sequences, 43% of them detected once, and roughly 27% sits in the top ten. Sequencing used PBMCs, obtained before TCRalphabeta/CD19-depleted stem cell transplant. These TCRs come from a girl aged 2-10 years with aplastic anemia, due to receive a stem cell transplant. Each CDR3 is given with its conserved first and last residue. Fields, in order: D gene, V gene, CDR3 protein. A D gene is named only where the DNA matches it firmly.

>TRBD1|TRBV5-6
CASSWDREDTEAFF
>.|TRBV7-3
CASSSRTALSSYNEQFF
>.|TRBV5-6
CASSLAQPDNPQYF
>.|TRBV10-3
CAISDFETSTQYF
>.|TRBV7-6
CASSLAIVGDEQFF
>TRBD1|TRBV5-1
CASSWDRGDEETQYF
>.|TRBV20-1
CSAARAEDTQYF
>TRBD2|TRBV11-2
CASSLGIAGDSDTQYF
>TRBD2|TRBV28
CASITSGNSYEQYF
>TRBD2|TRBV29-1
CSVEDGTSGKSETQYF
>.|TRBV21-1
CARLAGPQAKNIQYF
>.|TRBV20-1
CSPRRGNQPQHF
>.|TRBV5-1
CASSPGRQMNTEAFF
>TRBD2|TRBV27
CASSWGGSSREQYF
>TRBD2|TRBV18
CASSPREGNTGELFF
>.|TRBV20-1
CSAPGSGNQPQHF
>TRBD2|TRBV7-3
CASSQTSGIYEQYF
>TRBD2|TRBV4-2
CASSRSGLAGGHETQYF
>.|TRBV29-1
CSASPGLLYEQYF
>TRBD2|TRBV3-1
CASSQLAGGNEQYF
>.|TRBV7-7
CASSWDYLDEQFF
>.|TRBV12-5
CASARDGNTGELFF
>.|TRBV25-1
CASSEVVWGSYEQYF
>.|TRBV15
CATSASPGYEQYF
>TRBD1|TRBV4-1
CASSQTGTGGLYGYTF
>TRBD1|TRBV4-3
CASSQERQGGNEQFF
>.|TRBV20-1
CSASGEDSVHEKLFF
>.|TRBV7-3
CASSLTGRRFSGNTIYF
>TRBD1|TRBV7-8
CASSTDRGHGETQYF
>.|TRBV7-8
CASSQRSLGEQYF
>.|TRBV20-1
CSASHYGTDTQYF
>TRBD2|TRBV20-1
CCAPGPRLAGTGELFF
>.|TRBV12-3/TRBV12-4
CASRIGDTQYF
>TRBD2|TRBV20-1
CSASSLAGRETQYF
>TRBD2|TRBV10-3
CAISESTSGGRRDTQYF
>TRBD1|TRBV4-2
CASSRDRATNTEAFF
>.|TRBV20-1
CSARNLPDSVYNEQFF
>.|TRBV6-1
CASSPRTQYYNEQFF
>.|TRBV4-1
CASSQDLRGYNEQFF
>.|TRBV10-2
CASSVPGGAQQFF
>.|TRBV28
CASSPDGAGYEQYF
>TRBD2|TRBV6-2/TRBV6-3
CASSFGLENNEQFF
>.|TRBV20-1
CSVWGNEQYF
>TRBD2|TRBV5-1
CASSWTSLSYEQYF
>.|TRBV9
CASSPGDYTGELFF
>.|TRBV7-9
CASWYTGKDSFEAFF
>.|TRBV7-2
CASSFLGGYTDTQYF
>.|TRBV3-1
CASQVGGQLSSYNEQFF
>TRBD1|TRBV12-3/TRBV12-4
CASSDRDGKNIQYF
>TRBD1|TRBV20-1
CSARDLAVTGGNSPLHF
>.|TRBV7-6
CASSLANGGTVHTDTQYF
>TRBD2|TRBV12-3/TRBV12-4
CASSFGGAPDTQYF
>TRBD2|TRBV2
CASSDGEGGNEQFF
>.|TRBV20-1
CSAGQLRETQYF
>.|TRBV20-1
CSAQSPYLSSYEQYF